This T cell receptor beta chain was captured by sequencing in a study of beta chain features in type 1 diabetes. Study background: Regarding age, gender and cell yields, patients proved similar to healthy donors. General study results and limits: Among patients with Type 1 diabetes, TCRB CDR3s were moderately but significantly shorter in every one of the four CD4+ subsets.

The CDR3 contains 16 residues. V lost 1 base and J 2 bases, leaving 12 bases between the germline ends. The germline V gene encodes CDR1 ENHRY and CDR2 SYGVKD. This clone was observed a handful of times. What it binds is unknown. Since all of the isolated RNA was reverse transcribed, expressed TCRB transcripts were what got sequenced. The table came from immunoSEQ multiplex PCR; TCRdb's copy has only in-frame clones and leaves some out. Found here are more than 550,000 clones, 11% to 15% of them singletons; the top ten hold 0.04%. The chain links TRBV10-3 to TRBJ1-3; D is uncertain. The sequence was obtained from a man younger than 30 with type 1 diabetes. The sequenced sample was naive CD4+ T cells from blood. CDR3 sequence: CAISEYASPPGNTIYF. In DNA form, the CDR3 reads TGTGCCATCAGTGAGTACGCCAGTCCGCCTGGAAACACCATATATTTT.